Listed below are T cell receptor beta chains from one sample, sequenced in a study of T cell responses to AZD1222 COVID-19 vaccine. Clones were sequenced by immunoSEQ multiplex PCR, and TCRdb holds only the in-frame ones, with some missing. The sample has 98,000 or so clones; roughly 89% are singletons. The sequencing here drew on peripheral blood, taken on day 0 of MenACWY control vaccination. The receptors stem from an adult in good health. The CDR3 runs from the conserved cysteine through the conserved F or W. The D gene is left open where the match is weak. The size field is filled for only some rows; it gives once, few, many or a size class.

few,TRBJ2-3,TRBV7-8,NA,TGTGCCAGCAGCTTAAGAACGGGGGTCGGAGATACGCAGTATTTT,CASSLRTGVGDTQYF
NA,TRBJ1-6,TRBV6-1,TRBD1,TGTGCCAGCAGTGAAGGGGCAGGGGGGATCAATTCACCCCTCCACTTT,CASSEGAGGINSPLHF
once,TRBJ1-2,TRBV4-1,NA,TGCGCCAGCAGCCAAGATAAGTGGGGCAGACACTACACCTTC,CASSQDKWGRHYTF
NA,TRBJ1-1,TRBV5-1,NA,TGCGCCAGCAGCCCCCACGGGTTGAACACTGAAGCTTTCTTT,CASSPHGLNTEAFF
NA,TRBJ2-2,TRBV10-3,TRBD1,TGTGCCATCAGCCCGGGACAGGGGGCGGTCGGGGAGCTGTTTTTT,CAISPGQGAVGELFF
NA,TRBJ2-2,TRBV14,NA,TGTGCCAGCAGCCAAGGAGTGAACACCGGGGAGCTGTTTTTT,CASSQGVNTGELFF
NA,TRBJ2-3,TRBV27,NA,TGTGCCAGCAGTTTTGCGGGACCCCCAGATACGCAGTATTTT,CASSFAGPPDTQYF
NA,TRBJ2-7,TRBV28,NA,TGTGCCAGCAGTGCGCCGGGGCCAGCCTACGAGCAGTACTTC,CASSAPGPAYEQYF
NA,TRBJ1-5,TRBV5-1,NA,TGCGCCAGCAGCTTGGATGAGTCAGGGGATAACAATCAGCCCCAGCATTTT,CASSLDESGDNNQPQHF
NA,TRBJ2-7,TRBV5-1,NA,TGCGCCAGCAGCTTGGTGGTGACTCCTTACGAGCAGTACTTC,CASSLVVTPYEQYF